This T cell receptor beta chain was obtained from a study of blood T cell repertoires in COVID-19. Original analysis: From reference gene primer amplification, estimates of nucleated cell counts were derived. Assay: immunoSEQ multiplex PCR; the TCRdb copy retains only in-frame clones and omits some. V, J and clone size derive from that table, while D and trimming were established from the DNA sequence. The sample comprises 70,000 or so clones, about 88% of which are singletons, and 1.5% rests with the top ten. Trimming pared 4 bases from V and 7 bases from J, leaving 24 bases between. Germline CDR1 and CDR2: SGHKS and YYEKEE (reference sequence). CDR3 length: 17 residues.

The clonotype comes from a man aged 45 to 65 with acute or convalescent COVID-19. The V gene is TRBV5-5, the J gene TRBJ2-1, with D perhaps TRBD1 (5 bases). Material: peripheral blood. CDR3 amino acids: CASSPQGTYRSQNEQFF. CDR3 nucleotides: TGTGCCAGCAGCCCGCAGGGAACCTACAGGAGCCAAAATGAGCAGTTCTTC.